What follows describes a single TCR beta chain. Losses at the gene ends were 4 bases for V and 0 bases for J; bases not matched to a gene: 12. Germline V gene sequence: CDR1 MDHEN, CDR2 SYDVKM. This CDR3 comprises 18 residues. Recruits, aged roughly 18 to 90 years, lived in about two dozen US areas. This sample was taken from a study of blood T cell repertoires in COVID-19. Looking at the study overall: Donors in the United States, Italy and Spain gave samples during acute or convalescent COVID-19. PBMCs, B-cell-depleted T cells, or T cells were the source of the cDNA or gDNA that made up the material.

In the original workflow: From reference gene primer amplification, estimates of nucleated cell counts were derived. TCRdb keeps only in-frame clones here, not all; method: immunoSEQ multiplex PCR. The DNA gave D and trimming, while V, J and clone size come from that table. The data show a few hundred thousand clones, 90% seen once. The sequence was collected from a woman younger than 35 with acute COVID-19. Material for sequencing was PBMCs or T cells enriched from blood (not recorded which). This sequence joins TRBV28 and TRBJ2-3; 8 positions match TRBD2. CDR3 loop: CASSSPTGLAESTDTQYF. Written as DNA, the CDR3 is TGTGCCAGCAGTTCCCCGACCGGACTAGCAGAAAGCACAGATACGCAGTATTTT.